A selection of T cell receptor beta chains follows, all from one sample in a study of CD8 T cells in Susac syndrome. TCRdb re-called the immunoSEQ multiplex PCR reads through MiXCR, storing one row per CDR3 protein. The sample records roughly 80,000 distinct CDR3 sequences, about 91% being singletons. Input material: CD8+ T cells from PBMCs. These receptors all come from a human donor with multiple sclerosis. Both conserved end residues are part of each CDR3. A D gene is named only where the DNA matches it firmly. Not all rows give a size; the values are once, few, many and, for expanded clones, a class.

CDR3 length: 14
J gene: TRBJ1-2
V gene: TRBV7-2
clone size: few
D gene: NA
CDR3 protein: CASSTSRQGSGYTF
CDR3 DNA: NA

CDR3 length: 16
J gene: TRBJ2-1
V gene: TRBV19
clone size: NA
D gene: NA
CDR3 protein: CASSPISGGPYNEQFF
CDR3 DNA: TGTGCCAGTAGTCCGATAAGTGGAGGACCCTACAATGAGCAGTTCTTC

CDR3 length: 16
J gene: TRBJ2-3
V gene: TRBV20-1
clone size: NA
D gene: TRBD1
CDR3 protein: CSARANDRGRTDTQYF
CDR3 DNA: TGCAGTGCTAGAGCCAACGACAGGGGTAGGACAGATACGCAGTATTTT

CDR3 length: 13
J gene: TRBJ2-7
V gene: TRBV20-1
clone size: NA
D gene: NA
CDR3 protein: CSARSAGTYEQYF
CDR3 DNA: TGCAGTGCTAGAAGCGCAGGGACCTACGAGCAGTACTTC

CDR3 length: 15
J gene: TRBJ2-5
V gene: TRBV14
clone size: NA
D gene: NA
CDR3 protein: CASSQARGYQETQYF
CDR3 DNA: TGTGCCAGCAGCCAAGCACGAGGGTACCAAGAGACCCAGTACTTC

CDR3 length: 17
J gene: TRBJ2-1
V gene: TRBV6-1
clone size: NA
D gene: TRBD2
CDR3 protein: CASSEPGLAGVEMRQFF
CDR3 DNA: TGTGCCAGCAGTGAGCCCGGACTAGCGGGAGTAGAGATGCGGCAGTTCTTC

CDR3 length: 16
J gene: TRBJ2-1
V gene: TRBV20-1
clone size: once
D gene: TRBD2
CDR3 protein: CSARDLRTSGQNEQLF
CDR3 DNA: TGCAGTGCTAGAGATCTAAGGACTAGCGGGCAAAATGAGCAGCTCTTC

CDR3 length: 13
J gene: TRBJ2-7
V gene: TRBV30
clone size: NA
D gene: TRBD1
CDR3 protein: CAWSAGQGYEQYF
CDR3 DNA: TGTGCCTGGAGTGCTGGACAGGGGTACGAGCAGTACTTC

CDR3 length: 14
J gene: TRBJ2-1
V gene: TRBV4-1
clone size: NA
D gene: TRBD2
CDR3 protein: CASSLGRGGDEQFF
CDR3 DNA: TGCGCCAGCAGCCTCGGCCGGGGGGGGGATGAGCAGTTCTTC

CDR3 length: 14
J gene: TRBJ2-1
V gene: TRBV28
clone size: NA
D gene: NA
CDR3 protein: CASSFFRQGGEQFF
CDR3 DNA: TGTGCCAGCAGTTTCTTTCGCCAGGGTGGTGAGCAGTTCTTC

CDR3 length: 15
J gene: TRBJ1-1
V gene: TRBV7-9
clone size: NA
D gene: NA
CDR3 protein: CASSSRATQNTEAFF
CDR3 DNA: TGTGCCAGCAGCTCCCGGGCGACACAAAACACTGAAGCTTTCTTT

CDR3 length: 17
J gene: TRBJ2-7
V gene: TRBV28
clone size: once
D gene: NA
CDR3 protein: CASSLYGQTLSSYEQYF
CDR3 DNA: TGTGCCAGCAGTTTATATGGACAGACTTTAAGCTCCTACGAGCAGTACTTC

CDR3 length: 13
J gene: TRBJ2-7
V gene: TRBV10-3
clone size: NA
D gene: NA
CDR3 protein: CAISETAAREQYF
CDR3 DNA: TGTGCCATCAGTGAGACCGCGGCTAGGGAGCAGTACTTC

CDR3 length: 12
J gene: TRBJ1-2
V gene: TRBV20-1
clone size: NA
D gene: NA
CDR3 protein: CSARGWAGVDTF
CDR3 DNA: TGCAGTGCTAGAGGCTGGGCAGGGGTCGACACCTTC

CDR3 length: 14
J gene: TRBJ1-4
V gene: TRBV27
clone size: NA
D gene: NA
CDR3 protein: CASSLRGEREKLFF
CDR3 DNA: TGTGCCAGCAGTTTAAGGGGTGAGAGGGAAAAACTGTTTTTT

CDR3 length: 13
J gene: TRBJ1-2
V gene: TRBV29-1
clone size: NA
D gene: NA
CDR3 protein: CSVEDAGLSGYTF
CDR3 DNA: TGCAGCGTTGAAGATGCAGGGCTGTCTGGCTACACCTTC

CDR3 length: 15
J gene: TRBJ2-3
V gene: TRBV9
clone size: once
D gene: TRBD1
CDR3 protein: CASSEWDSRTDTQYF
CDR3 DNA: TGTGCCAGCAGCGAATGGGACAGTCGCACAGATACGCAGTATTTT

CDR3 length: 16
J gene: TRBJ1-1
V gene: TRBV4-1
clone size: NA
D gene: TRBD1
CDR3 protein: CASSKPSGRGGTEAFF
CDR3 DNA: TGCGCCAGCAGCAAACCTTCCGGCAGGGGGGGAACTGAAGCTTTCTTT

CDR3 length: 14
J gene: TRBJ1-1
V gene: TRBV28
clone size: NA
D gene: NA
CDR3 protein: CASSLQRVGTEAFF
CDR3 DNA: TGTGCCAGCAGTTTACAGCGGGTCGGCACTGAAGCTTTCTTT

CDR3 length: 17
J gene: TRBJ2-5
V gene: TRBV18
clone size: NA
D gene: TRBD2
CDR3 protein: CASSRKNALAGMETQYF
CDR3 DNA: TGTGCCAGCTCGCGTAAGAACGCTCTAGCGGGAATGGAGACCCAGTACTTC

CDR3 length: 20
J gene: TRBJ2-1
V gene: TRBV4-3
clone size: NA
D gene: TRBD2
CDR3 protein: CASSQALQIAGVYSYNEQFF
CDR3 DNA: TGCGCCAGCAGCCAAGCCCTCCAGATAGCGGGAGTATACTCCTACAATGAGCAGTTCTTC

CDR3 length: 15
J gene: TRBJ1-1
V gene: TRBV27
clone size: NA
D gene: NA
CDR3 protein: CASSLVGVMNTEAFF
CDR3 DNA: TGTGCCAGCAGTTTAGTGGGGGTAATGAACACTGAAGCTTTCTTT

CDR3 length: 14
J gene: TRBJ1-1
V gene: TRBV13
clone size: NA
D gene: NA
CDR3 protein: CASSLDSQNTEAFF
CDR3 DNA: TGTGCCAGCAGCCTGGACAGTCAGAACACTGAAGCTTTCTTT

CDR3 length: 16
J gene: TRBJ2-7
V gene: TRBV7-7
clone size: NA
D gene: NA
CDR3 protein: CASSRTFKDGPYEQYF
CDR3 DNA: TGTGCCAGCAGCCGGACGTTTAAGGACGGACCATACGAGCAGTACTTC

CDR3 length: 13
J gene: TRBJ1-1
V gene: TRBV5-6
clone size: NA
D gene: NA
CDR3 protein: CASSPNPGTEAFF
CDR3 DNA: TGTGCCAGCAGCCCCAATCCGGGCACTGAAGCTTTCTTT

CDR3 length: 13
J gene: TRBJ1-5
V gene: TRBV15
clone size: NA
D gene: NA
CDR3 protein: CATSGGALEPQHF
CDR3 DNA: TGTGCCACCAGCGGGGGAGCGTTAGAGCCCCAGCATTTT